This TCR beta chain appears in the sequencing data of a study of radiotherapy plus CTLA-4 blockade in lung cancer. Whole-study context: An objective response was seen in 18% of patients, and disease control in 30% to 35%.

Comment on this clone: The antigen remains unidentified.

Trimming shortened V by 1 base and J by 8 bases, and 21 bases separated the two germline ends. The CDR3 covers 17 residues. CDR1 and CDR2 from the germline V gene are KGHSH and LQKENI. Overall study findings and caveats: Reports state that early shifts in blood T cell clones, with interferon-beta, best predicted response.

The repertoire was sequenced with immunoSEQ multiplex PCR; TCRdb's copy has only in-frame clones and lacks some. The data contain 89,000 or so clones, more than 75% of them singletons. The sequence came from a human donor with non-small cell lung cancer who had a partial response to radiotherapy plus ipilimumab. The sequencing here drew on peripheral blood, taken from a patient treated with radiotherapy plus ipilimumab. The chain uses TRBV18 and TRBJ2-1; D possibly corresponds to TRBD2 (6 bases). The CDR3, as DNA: TGTGCCAGCTCACCACAGGTGTCTACTAGCCAAGGATATGAGCAGTTCTTC. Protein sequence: CASSPQVSTSQGYEQFF. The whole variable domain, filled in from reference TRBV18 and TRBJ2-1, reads NAGVMQNPRHLVRRRGQEARLRCSPMKGHSHVYWYRQLPEEGLKFMVYLQKENIIDESGMPKERFSAEFPKEGPSILRIQQVVRGDSAAYFCASSPQVSTSQGYEQFFGPGTRLTVL.